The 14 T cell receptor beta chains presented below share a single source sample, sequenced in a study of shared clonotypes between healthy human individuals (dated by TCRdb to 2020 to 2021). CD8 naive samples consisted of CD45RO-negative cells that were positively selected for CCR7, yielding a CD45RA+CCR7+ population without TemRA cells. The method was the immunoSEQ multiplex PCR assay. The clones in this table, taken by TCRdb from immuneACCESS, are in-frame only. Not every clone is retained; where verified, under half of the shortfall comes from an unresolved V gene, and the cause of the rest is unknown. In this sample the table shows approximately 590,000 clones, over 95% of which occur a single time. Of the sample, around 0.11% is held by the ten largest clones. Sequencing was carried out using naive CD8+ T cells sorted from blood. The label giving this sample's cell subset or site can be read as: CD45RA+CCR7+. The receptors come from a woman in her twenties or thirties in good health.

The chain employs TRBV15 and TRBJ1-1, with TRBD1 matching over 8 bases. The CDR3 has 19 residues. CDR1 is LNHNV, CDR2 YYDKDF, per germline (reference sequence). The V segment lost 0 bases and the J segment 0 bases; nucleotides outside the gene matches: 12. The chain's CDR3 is CATSREYFGQGEMNTEAFF. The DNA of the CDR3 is TGTGCCACCAGCAGAGAGTATTTCGGACAGGGAGAAATGAACACTGAAGCTTTCTTT.

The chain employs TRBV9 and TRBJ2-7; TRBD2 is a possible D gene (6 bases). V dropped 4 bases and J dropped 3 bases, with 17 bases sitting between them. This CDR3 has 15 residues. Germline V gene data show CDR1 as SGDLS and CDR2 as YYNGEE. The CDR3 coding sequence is TGTGCCAGCAGCATTACTAGCCAGGGAGGCTACGAGCAGTACTTC. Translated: CASSITSQGGYEQYF.

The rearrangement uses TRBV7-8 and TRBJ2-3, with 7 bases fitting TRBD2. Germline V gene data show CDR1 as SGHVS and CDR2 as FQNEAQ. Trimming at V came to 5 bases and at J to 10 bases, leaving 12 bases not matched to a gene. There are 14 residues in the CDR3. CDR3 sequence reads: CASSTAGPDVAQYF. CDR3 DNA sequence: TGTGCCAGCAGCACAGCGGGACCCGATGTTGCGCAGTATTTT.

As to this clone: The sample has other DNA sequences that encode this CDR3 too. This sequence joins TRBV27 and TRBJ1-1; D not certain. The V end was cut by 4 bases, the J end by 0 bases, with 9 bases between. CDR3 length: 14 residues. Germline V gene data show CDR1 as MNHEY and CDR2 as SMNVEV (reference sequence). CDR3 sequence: CASSSGRMNTEAFF. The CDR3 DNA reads TGTGCCAGCAGTTCGGGCAGGATGAACACTGAAGCTTTCTTT.

The CDR3 DNA is TGTGCCAGCAGCGGAATAACTGACGAGCAGTACTTC. Its protein product is CASSGITDEQYF. V gene TRBV5-6 combines with J gene TRBJ2-5; unclear D gene. The tail of the sequence fits TRBJ2-7 better, so the J call may be wrong. The length of the CDR3 is 12 residues. Germline-derived CDR1 and CDR2 are SGHDT and YYEEEE.

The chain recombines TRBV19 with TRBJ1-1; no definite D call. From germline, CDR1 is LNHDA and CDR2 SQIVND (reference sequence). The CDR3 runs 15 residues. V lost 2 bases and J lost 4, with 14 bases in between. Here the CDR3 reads CASSISELGGTEAFF. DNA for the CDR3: TGTGCCAGTAGTATATCGGAGCTAGGAGGCACTGAAGCTTTCTTT.

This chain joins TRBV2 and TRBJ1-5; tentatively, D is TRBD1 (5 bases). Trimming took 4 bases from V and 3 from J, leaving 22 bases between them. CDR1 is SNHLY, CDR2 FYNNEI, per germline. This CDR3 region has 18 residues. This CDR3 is CASSAIPGTKVSNQPQHF. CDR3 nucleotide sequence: TGTGCCAGCAGTGCCATCCCAGGGACGAAAGTGTCCAATCAGCCCCAGCATTTT.

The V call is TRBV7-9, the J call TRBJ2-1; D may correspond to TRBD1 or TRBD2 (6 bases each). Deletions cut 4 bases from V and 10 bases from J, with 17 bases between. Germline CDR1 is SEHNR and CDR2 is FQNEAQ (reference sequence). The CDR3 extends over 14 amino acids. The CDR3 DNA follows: TGTGCCAGCAGCTCAACTTCGGGGGCCCAGGAGCAGTTCTTC. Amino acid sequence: CASSSTSGAQEQFF. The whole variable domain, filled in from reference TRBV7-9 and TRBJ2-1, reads DTGVSQNPRHKITKRGQNVTFRCDPISEHNRLYWYRQTLGQGPEFLTYFQNEAQLEKSRLLSDRFSAERPKGSFSTLEIQRTEQGDSAMYLCASSSTSGAQEQFFGPGTRLTVL.

In nucleotides, the CDR3 is TGTGCCAGCAGCCCTACACTACATCCTAACTATGGCTACACCTTC. Translating gives CASSPTLHPNYGYTF. The V call is TRBV28, the J call TRBJ1-2; D unresolved. Germline CDR1 reads MDHEN; CDR2 reads SYDVKM. The CDR3 spans 15 residues. Trimming stripped 6 bases from V and 0 bases from J, with 14 bases between.

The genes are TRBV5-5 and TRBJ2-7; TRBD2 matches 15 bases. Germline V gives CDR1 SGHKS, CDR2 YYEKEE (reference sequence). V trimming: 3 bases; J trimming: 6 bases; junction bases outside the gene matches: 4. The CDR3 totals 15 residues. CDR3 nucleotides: TGTGCCAGCAGCTCGGGACTAGCGGGAGGCGGCGAGCAGTACTTC. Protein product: CASSSGLAGGGEQYF.

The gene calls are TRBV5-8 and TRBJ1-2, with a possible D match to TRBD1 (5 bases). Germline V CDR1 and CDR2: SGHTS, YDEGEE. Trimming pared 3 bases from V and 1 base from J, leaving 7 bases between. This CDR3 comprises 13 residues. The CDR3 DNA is TGTGCCAGCAGCTCCGACAGTAACTATGGCTACACCTTC. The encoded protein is CASSSDSNYGYTF. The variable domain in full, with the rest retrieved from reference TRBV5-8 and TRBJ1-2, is EAGVTQSPTHLIKTRGQQATLRCSPISGHTSVYWYQQALGLGLQFLLWYDEGEERNRGNFPPRFSGRQFPNYSSELNVNALELEDSALYLCASSSDSNYGYTFGSGTRLTVV.

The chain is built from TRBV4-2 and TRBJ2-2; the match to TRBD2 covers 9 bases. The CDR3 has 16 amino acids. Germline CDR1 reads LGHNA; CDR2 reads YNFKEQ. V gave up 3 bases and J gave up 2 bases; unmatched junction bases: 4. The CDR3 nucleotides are TGTGCCAGCAGCCACCGACTAGCGGTAAACACCGGGGAGCTGTTTTTT. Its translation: CASSHRLAVNTGELFF.

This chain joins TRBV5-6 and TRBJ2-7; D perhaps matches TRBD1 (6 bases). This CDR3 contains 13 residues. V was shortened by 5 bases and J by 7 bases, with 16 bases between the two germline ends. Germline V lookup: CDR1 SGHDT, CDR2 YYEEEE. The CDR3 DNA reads TGTGCCAGCAGTCCAGCCCCTACAGGGGAGCAGTACTTC. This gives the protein CASSPAPTGEQYF.

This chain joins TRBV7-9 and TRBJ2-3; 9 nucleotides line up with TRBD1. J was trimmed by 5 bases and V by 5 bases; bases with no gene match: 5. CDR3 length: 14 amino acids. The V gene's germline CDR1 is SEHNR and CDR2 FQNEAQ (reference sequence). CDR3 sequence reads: CASSPDRGLDTQYF. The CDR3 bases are TGTGCCAGCAGCCCGGACAGGGGTTTAGATACGCAGTATTTT.